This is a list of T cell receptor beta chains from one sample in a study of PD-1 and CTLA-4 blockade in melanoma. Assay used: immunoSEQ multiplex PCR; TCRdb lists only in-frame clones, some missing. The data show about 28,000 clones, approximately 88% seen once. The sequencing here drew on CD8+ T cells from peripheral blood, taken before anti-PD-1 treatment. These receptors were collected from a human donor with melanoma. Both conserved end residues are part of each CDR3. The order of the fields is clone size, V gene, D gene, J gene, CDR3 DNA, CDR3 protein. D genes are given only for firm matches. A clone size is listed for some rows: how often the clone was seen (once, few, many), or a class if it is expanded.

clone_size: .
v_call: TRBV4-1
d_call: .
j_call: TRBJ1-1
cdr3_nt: TGCGCCAGCAGCCAAGATTCGCCAGGGGAATACACTGAAGCTTTCTTT
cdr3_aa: CASSQDSPGEYTEAFF

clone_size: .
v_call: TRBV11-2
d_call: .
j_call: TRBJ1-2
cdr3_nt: TGTGCCAGCAGCTTAGTGAGCTCCTATGGCTACACCTTC
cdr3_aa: CASSLVSSYGYTF

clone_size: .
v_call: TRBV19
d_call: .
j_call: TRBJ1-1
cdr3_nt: TGTGCCAGTAGTATAGGTGGAGGGAACACTGAAGCTTTCTTT
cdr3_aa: CASSIGGGNTEAFF

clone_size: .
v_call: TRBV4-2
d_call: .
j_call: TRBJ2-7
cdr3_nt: TGTGCCAGCAGCCCGAACGATTCCTACGAGCAGTACTTC
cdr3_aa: CASSPNDSYEQYF

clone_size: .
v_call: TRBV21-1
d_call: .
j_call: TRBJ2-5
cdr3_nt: TGTGCCAGCAGCAAAGGCGGCTCCCCTGTCGAGACCCAGTACTTC
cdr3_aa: CASSKGGSPVETQYF

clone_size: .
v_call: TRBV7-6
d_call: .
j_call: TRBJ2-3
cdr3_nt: TGTGCCAGCAGCTTGGGGGCCTCTAGCACAGATACGCAGTATTTT
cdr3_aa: CASSLGASSTDTQYF

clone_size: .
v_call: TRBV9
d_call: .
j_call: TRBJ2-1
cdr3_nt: TGTGCCAGCAGCGTAGAAGGAGGGGGCGTGGATGAGCAGTTCTTC
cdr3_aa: CASSVEGGGVDEQFF

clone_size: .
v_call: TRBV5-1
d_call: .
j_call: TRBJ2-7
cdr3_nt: TGCGCCAGCACCCCCGGGACAACCTACGAGCAGTACTTC
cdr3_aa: CASTPGTTYEQYF

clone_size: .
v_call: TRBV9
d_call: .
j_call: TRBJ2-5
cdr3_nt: TGTGCCAGCAGCTCCTTGGGCTTCCAAGAGACCCAGTACTTC
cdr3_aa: CASSSLGFQETQYF

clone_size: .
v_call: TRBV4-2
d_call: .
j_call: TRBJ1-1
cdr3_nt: TGTGCCAGCAGCCAAGTGGGGGCCCTGAACACTGAAGCTTTCTTT
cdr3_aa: CASSQVGALNTEAFF

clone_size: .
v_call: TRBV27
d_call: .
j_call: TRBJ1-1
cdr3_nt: TGTGCCAGCAGATCCCTTCTGGGGGACACTGAAGCTTTCTTT
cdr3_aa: CASRSLLGDTEAFF

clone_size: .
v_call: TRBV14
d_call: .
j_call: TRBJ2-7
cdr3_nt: TGTGCCAGCAGCCTATCCTCGGGGGCCTACGAGCAGTACTTC
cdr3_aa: CASSLSSGAYEQYF

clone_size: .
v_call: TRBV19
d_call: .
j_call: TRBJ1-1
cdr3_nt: TGTGCCAGTATCGAGGGGTTGGAAACTGAAGCTTTCTTT
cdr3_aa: CASIEGLETEAFF

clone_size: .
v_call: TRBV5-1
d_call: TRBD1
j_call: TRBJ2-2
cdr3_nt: TGCGCCAGCAGGTGGGGACAGGGGGAACCAACCGATACCGGGGAGCTGTTTTTT
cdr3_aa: CASRWGQGEPTDTGELFF

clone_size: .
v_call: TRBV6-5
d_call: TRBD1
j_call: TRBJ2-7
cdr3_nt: TGTGCCAGCAGTAAGGAACAGGGGAGCTCCTACGAGCAGTACTTC
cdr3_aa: CASSKEQGSSYEQYF

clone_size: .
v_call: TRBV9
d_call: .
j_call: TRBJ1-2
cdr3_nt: TGTGCCAGCAGCCTTCGGGGAGGGTCGAGCTATGGCTACACCTTC
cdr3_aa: CASSLRGGSSYGYTF

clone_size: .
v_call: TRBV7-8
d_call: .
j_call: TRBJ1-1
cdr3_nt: TGTGCCAGCAGCTACCCTTCAGGGTTGAACACTGAAGCTTTCTTT
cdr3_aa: CASSYPSGLNTEAFF

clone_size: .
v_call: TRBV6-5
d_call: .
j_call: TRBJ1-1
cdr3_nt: TGTGCCAGCAGTTACCAAACAGGAGGGAACACTGAAGCTTTCTTT
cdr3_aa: CASSYQTGGNTEAFF

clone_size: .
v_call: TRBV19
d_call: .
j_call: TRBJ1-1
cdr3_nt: TGTGCCAGTAGTATAGATTTGATCACTGAAGCTTTCTTT
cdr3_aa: CASSIDLITEAFF

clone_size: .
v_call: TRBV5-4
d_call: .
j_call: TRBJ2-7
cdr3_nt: TGTGCCAGCAGCTTGGGAGGGGCCCCAACCGAGCAGTACTTC
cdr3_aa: CASSLGGAPTEQYF

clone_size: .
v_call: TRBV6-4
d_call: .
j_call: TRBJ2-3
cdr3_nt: TGTGCCAGCAGTGCACTCGGGGGACAGCTAAAATTCACAGATACGCAGTATTTT
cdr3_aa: CASSALGGQLKFTDTQYF

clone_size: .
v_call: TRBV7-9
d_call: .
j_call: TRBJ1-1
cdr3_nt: TGTGCCAGCAGCCAGAAGGGAGGGTTCCCTGAAGCTTTCTTT
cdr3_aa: CASSQKGGFPEAFF

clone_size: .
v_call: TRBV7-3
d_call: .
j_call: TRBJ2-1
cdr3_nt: TGTGCCAGCAGCTTACCCACAGAGAGCTACCAGCAGTTCTTC
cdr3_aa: CASSLPTESYQQFF

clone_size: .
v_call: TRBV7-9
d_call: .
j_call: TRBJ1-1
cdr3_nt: TGTGCCAGCAGCCCCGACAAGATGAACACTGAAGCTTTCTTT
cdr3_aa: CASSPDKMNTEAFF

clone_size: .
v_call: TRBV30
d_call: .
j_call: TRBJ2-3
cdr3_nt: TGTGCCTGGAGTTGGGCCGGGGTCAGCACAGATACGCAGTATTTT
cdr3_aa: CAWSWAGVSTDTQYF

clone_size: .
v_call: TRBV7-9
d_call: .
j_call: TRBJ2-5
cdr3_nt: TGTGCCAGCAGCTTAGTTGGTCAAGAGACCCAGTACTTC
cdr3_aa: CASSLVGQETQYF

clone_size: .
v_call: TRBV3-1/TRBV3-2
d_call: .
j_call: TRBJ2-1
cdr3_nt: TGTGCCAGCAGCCTGGGGGGGGCGATCAATGAGCAGTTCTTC
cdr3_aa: CASSLGGAINEQFF

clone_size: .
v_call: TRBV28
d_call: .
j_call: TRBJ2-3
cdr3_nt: TGTGCCAGCAGTGCGCACGGGGTGGTCACAGATACGCAGTATTTT
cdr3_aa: CASSAHGVVTDTQYF

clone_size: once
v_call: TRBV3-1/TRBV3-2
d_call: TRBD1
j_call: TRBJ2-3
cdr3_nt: TGTGCCAGCAGCCCGGGACAGGTCGGGACAGATACGCAGTATTTT
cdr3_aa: CASSPGQVGTDTQYF

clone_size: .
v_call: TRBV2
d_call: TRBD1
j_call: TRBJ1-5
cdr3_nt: TGTGCCAGCAGTTCCGGGACAGGGTTGAGGCCCCAGCATTTT
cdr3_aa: CASSSGTGLRPQHF

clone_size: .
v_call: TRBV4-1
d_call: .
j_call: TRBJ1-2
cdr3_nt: TGCGCCAGCAGCCAGGCTCTGAAGGGGGTACCTAACTATGGCTACACCTTC
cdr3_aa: CASSQALKGVPNYGYTF

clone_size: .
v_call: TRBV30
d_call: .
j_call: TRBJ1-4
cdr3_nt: TGTGCCTGGAGTACGGGGTCAACTAATGAAAAACTGTTTTTT
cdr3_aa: CAWSTGSTNEKLFF

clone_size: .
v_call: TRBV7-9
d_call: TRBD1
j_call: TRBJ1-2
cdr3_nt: TGTGCCAGCAGCTCAGGGGGGGAACCGGACAAGGTCAACTATGGCTACACCTTC
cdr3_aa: CASSSGGEPDKVNYGYTF

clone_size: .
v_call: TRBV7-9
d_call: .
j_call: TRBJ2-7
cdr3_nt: TGTGCCAGCAGGCCGGGGGCCAAGGCCTCCTACGAGCAGTACTTC
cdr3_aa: CASRPGAKASYEQYF

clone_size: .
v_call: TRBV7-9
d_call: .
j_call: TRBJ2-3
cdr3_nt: TGTGCCAGCAGCTTAGTGGGGCCAACTAGCACAGATACGCAGTATTTT
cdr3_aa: CASSLVGPTSTDTQYF

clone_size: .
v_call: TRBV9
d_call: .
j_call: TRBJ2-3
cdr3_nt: TGTGCCAGCAGCCCTGCGGCAGACACAGATACGCAGTATTTT
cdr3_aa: CASSPAADTDTQYF

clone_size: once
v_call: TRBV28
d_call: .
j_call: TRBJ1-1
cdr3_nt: TGTGCCAGCAGTTTCGGACCTGAAGCTTTCTTT
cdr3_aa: CASSFGPEAFF

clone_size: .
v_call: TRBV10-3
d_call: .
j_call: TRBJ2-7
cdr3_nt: TGTGCCATCAGTGAGTCAGGATCGGACGAGCAGTACTTC
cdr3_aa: CAISESGSDEQYF

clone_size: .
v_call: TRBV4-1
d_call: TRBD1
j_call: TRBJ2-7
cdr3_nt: TGCGCCAGCAGCCCCCAGGGGGCAATAGCCTACGAGCAGTACTTC
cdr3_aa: CASSPQGAIAYEQYF

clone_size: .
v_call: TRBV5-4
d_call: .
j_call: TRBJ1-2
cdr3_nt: TGTGCCAGCAGCTTGAAGGGGTACTATGGCTACACCTTC
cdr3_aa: CASSLKGYYGYTF

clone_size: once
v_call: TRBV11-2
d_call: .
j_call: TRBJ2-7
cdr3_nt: TGTGCCAGCAGCAAGGACACCTTTTCCTACGAGCAGTACTTC
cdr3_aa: CASSKDTFSYEQYF

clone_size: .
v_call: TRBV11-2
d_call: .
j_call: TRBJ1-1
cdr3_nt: TGTGCCAGCAGCCGTCCGGACCGAAGGGTCACTGAAGCTTTCTTT
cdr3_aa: CASSRPDRRVTEAFF

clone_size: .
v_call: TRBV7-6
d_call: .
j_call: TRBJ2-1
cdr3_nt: TGTGCCAGCAGCTTAGAGGGAACAGGGAGGACTCTTGAGCAGTTCTTC
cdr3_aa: CASSLEGTGRTLEQFF

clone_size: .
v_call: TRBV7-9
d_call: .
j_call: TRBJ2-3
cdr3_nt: TGTGCCAGCAGCTCGGACACCAGAGGTTCAGATACGCAGTATTTT
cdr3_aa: CASSSDTRGSDTQYF

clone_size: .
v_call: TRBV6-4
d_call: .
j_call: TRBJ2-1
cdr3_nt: TGTGCCAGCAGCGACGATGGCAATGAGCAGTTCTTC
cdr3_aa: CASSDDGNEQFF

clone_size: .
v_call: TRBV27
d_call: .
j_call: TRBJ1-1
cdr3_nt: TGTGCCAGCAGCTTCACAGCGGGGACTGAAGCTTTCTTT
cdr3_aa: CASSFTAGTEAFF

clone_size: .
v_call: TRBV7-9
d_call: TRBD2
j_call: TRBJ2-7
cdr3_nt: TGTGCCAGCAGAAATAGCGGGACGTCCTACGAGCAGTACTTC
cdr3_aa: CASRNSGTSYEQYF

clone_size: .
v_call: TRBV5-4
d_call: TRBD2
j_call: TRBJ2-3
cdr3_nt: TGTGCCAGCAGCTCCGGGACTAGCGGCCCTTTCACAGATACGCAGTATTTT
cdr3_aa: CASSSGTSGPFTDTQYF

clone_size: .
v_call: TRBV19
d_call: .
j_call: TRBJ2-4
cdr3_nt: TGTGCCAGTAACGGGGGAGCCAAAAACATTCAGTACTTC
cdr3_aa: CASNGGAKNIQYF

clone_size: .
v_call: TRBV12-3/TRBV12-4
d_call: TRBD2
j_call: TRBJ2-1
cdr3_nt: TGTGCCAGCGTCGGACTAGCGGGAGTTGAGCAGTTCTTC
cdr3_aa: CASVGLAGVEQFF

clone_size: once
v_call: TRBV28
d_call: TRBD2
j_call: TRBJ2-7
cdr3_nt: TGTGCCAGCAGTTTCCCCCCCGGGGCGGCGGGAGACGAGCAGTACTTC
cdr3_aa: CASSFPPGAAGDEQYF

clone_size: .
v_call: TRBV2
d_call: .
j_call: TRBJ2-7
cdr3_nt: TGTGCCAGCAGGCGGCCGGGATACGAGCAGTACTTC
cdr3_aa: CASRRPGYEQYF

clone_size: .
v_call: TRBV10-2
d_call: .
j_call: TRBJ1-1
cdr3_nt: TGCGCCAGCAGTGAGGGCCTCTACACTGAAGCTTTCTTT
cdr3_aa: CASSEGLYTEAFF

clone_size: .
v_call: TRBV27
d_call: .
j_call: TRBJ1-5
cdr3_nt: TGTGCCAGCAGTTTTGACTCCGAGGGGCAGCCCCAGCATTTT
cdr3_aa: CASSFDSEGQPQHF

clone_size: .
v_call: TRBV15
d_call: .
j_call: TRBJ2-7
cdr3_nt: TGTGCCACCAGCACGGTCCAATCCTACGAGCAGTACTTC
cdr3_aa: CATSTVQSYEQYF